This TCR beta chain was captured in a study of shared clonotypes between healthy human individuals. This clone was detected only a few times. The method was immunoSEQ multiplex PCR; TCRdb's version includes in-frame clones alone and lacks a portion of them. The sample has hundreds of thousands of clones, 73% seen once. This receptor was taken from a woman aged 30 to 39 in good health. Source material: memory CD4+ T cells sorted from blood. The subset was: CD45RA-negative fraction.

CDR3 loop: CSGGGLGSGETQYF. In DNA, the CDR3 is TGCAGCGGGGGCGGTCTGGGAAGCGGGGAGACCCAGTACTTC. The gene calls are TRBV29-1 and TRBJ2-5; the D gene is possibly TRBD2 (6 bases). This CDR3 spans 14 amino acids. Germline CDR1 and CDR2: SQVTM and ANQGSEA. With 7 bases removed from V and 5 bases from J, the gap between germline ends came to 20 bases.